This record covers a single TCR beta chain. Its target antigen remains unknown. Base qualities are not provided; no much larger clone lies one nucleotide away. These data originate in a study of somatic mutations in cytotoxic T cells in rheumatoid arthritis (dated by TCRdb to about 2017). General notes on the study: Sorted V beta1+ cells also underwent TCRB sequencing, and some V beta antibody-stained T-cell populations were flow-sorted at nearly 100% purity on a FACSAria II or Sony SH800. TCRB deep sequencing was performed for approximately 60 rheumatoid arthritis patients and about 20 healthy controls. The median ages of the patient and control groups were essentially identical. In newly diagnosed rheumatoid arthritis without treatment, the study examined if expanded CD8+ T-cell clones harbor somatic mutations, relying on TCRB deep sequencing to characterize clonality.

Overall study results and their limits: Rheumatoid arthritis patients and age-matched healthy controls did not significantly differ in CD8+ T-cell clonality. An increase of CD8+ clonality with age was seen in patients (Spearman r ≈ 0.46) but not in healthy controls. In about an eighth of the roughly 65 patients the largest CD8+ clone exceeded 20% of CD8+ cells, and several identical CD8+ TCRB sequences were shared between blood and synovial fluid. It was unknown which antigens the expanded CD8+ clones targeted, and their absence from virus-specific databases did not exclude viral specificity. No adjustment for multiple comparisons was made for the slight TRBV07 underrepresentation in patients.

With a median age of approximately 61 years (range about 21-70) and roughly 59% female, the healthy controls consisted of 20 blood donors whose buffy coats were used. Flow cytometry confirmed the purity of CD4+ and CD8+ cells that had been isolated by positive magnetic bead selection on an AutoMACS. Peripheral blood mononuclear cells were obtained using density gradient separation with Ficoll-Paque PLUS. Using Nucleospin Tissue or Tissue XS kits, DNA was extracted from CD4-enriched, CD8-enriched or PBMC samples, with quantification by a Qubit 2.0 fluorometer. CDR1 and CDR2 are drawn from the germline V gene (reference sequence): LNHDA, SQIVND. V and J are trimmed by 3 bases and 4 bases, and the gene matches miss 7 bases of the junction. The CDR3 covers 15 residues, taking in both the cysteine and the phenylalanine. Only the CDR3 DNA is retained, 45 bases long and in frame from the first base. Genomic DNA underwent TCRB CDR3 sequencing using the immunoSEQ assay. On the authors' methods: The analyses included only productive TCRB rearrangements. A clone was defined by a unique TCRB CDR3 sequence, and clonality was computed as a productive clonality index based on Shannon entropy. To calculate repertoire overlap between two samples, the template counts of each clone were considered relative to each sample's total templates. A correlation with a Spearman r of about 0.57 was found between V-gene usage by flow cytometry and V-gene usage by TCRB sequencing. Not all clones reach the TCRdb copy of this immuneACCESS table, which keeps in-frame sequences only. Checked studies attribute under half of the gap to unresolved V genes and leave the rest unexplained. For V, J and clone size, that table is used; D and trimming come from the DNA. This sample holds about 12,000 clones; approximately 74% were observed only once. Of the sample, 8% to 10% is held by the ten largest clones.

Sequencing was performed on CD8+ T cells sorted from blood. The chain is encoded by TRBV19 joined to TRBJ1-2, and 8 bases in between align with TRBD1. The TCR originated in a man aged 70-80 years in good health. The CDR3 in this case is CASSIAGGAPYGYTF. The DNA is as follows: TGTGCCAGTAGTATTGCAGGGGGCGCGCCCTATGGCTACACCTTC.